A single sample gave rise to the 2 T cell receptor beta chains below, sequenced in a study of post-analysis software for immune sequencing data. Whole-study results and caveats: When patients were compared with controls, 4 or 5 TRBV segments were more frequent, TRBV5-6, TRBV5-1 and TRBV20-1 among them.

Prepared libraries of TCR beta cDNA carried unique molecular identifiers. MiXCR, run by TCRdb on the PCR reads, gives a single entry per CDR3 protein. The table lists around 710,000 distinct CDR3 sequences, 35% to 55% of them singletons. These receptors' antigens are unknown. Sequencing input: blood. The receptor set was obtained from a girl between 5 and 17 years old with multiple sclerosis.

A word on this clonotype: The junction and the germline gene differ at one end; a read error may be behind it. The chain recombines TRBV7-2 with TRBJ2-3, with D perhaps matching TRBD2 (5 bases). The germline gives CDR1 SGHTA, CDR2 FQGNSA. This CDR3 region has 15 residues. The CDR3 sequence: CASTLGWTGTDTQYF. CDR3 nucleotide sequence: TGTGCCAGCACCTTAGGGTGGACTGGCACAGATACGCAGTATTTT.

In this sample, this clonotype turned up a few times. The chain recombines TRBV7-8 with TRBJ2-1, with no clear D. Germline V gene lookup returns CDR1 SGHVS and CDR2 FQNEAQ. This CDR3 has 13 residues. V lost 0 bases to trimming and J lost 5 bases, with 5 bases between them. The CDR3, as DNA: TGTGCCAGCAGCTTAGCGTCGAACAATGAGCAGTTCTTC. It codes for CASSLASNNEQFF. Supplemented by reference TRBV7-8 and TRBJ2-1, the full variable domain reads GAGVSQSPRYKVAKRGQDVALRCDPISGHVSLFWYQQALGQGPEFLTYFQNEAQLDKSGLPSDRFFAERPEGSVSTLKIQRTQQEDSAVYLCASSLASNNEQFFGPGTRLTVL.